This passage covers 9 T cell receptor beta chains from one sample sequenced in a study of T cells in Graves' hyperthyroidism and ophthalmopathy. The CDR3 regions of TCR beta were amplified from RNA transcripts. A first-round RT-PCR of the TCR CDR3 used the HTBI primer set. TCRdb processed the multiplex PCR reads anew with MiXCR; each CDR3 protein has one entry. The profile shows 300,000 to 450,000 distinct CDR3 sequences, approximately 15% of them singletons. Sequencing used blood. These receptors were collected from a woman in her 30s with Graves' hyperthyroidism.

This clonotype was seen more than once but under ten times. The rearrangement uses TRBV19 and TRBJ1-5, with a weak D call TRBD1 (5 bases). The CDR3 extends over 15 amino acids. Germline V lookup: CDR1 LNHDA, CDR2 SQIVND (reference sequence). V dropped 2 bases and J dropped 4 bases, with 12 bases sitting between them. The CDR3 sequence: CASSISRDRNQPQHF. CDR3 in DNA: TGTGCCAGTAGTATAAGCAGGGATCGGAATCAGCCCCAGCATTTT.

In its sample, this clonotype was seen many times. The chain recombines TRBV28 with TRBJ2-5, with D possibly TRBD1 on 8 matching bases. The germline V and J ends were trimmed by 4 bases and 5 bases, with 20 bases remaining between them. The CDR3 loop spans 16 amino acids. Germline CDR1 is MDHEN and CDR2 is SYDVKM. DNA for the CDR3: TGTGCCAGCAGTTCGGGGGGCAGGGGGCGTGGGGAGACCCAGTACTTC. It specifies CASSSGGRGRGETQYF.

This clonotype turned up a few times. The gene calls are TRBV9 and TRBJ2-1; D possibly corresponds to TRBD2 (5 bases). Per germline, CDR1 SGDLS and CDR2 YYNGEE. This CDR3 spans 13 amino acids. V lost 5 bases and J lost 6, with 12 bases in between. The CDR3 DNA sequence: TGTGCCAGCAGGCCGGCAGCGGCCAATGAGCAGTTCTTC. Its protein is CASRPAAANEQFF.

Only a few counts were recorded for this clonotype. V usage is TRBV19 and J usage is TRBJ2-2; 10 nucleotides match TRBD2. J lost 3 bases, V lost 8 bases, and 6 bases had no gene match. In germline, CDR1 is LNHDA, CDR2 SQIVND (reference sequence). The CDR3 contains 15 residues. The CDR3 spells CASEYGTSDTGELFF. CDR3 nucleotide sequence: TGTGCCAGTGAATACGGGACTAGCGACACCGGGGAGCTGTTTTTT.

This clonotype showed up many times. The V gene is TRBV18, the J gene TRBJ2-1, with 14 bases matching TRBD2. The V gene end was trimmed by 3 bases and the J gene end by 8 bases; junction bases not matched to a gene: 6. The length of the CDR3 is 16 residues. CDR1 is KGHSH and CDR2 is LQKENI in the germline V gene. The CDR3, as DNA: TGTGCCAGCTCACCCCAGGGACTAGCGGGAGTGGATGAGCAGTTCTTC. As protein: CASSPQGLAGVDEQFF.

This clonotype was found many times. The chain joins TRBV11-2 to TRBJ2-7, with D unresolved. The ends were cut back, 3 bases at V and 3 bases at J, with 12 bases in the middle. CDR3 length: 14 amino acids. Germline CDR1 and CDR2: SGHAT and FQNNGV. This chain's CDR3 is CASSFSRQLYEQYF. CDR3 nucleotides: TGTGCCAGCAGCTTCTCGAGACAACTCTACGAGCAGTACTTC. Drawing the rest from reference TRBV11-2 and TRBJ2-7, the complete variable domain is EAGVAQSPRYKIIEKRQSVAFWCNPISGHATLYWYQQILGQGPKLLIQFQNNGVVDDSQLPKDRFSAERLKGVDSTLKIQPAKLEDSAVYLCASSFSRQLYEQYFGPGTRLTVT.

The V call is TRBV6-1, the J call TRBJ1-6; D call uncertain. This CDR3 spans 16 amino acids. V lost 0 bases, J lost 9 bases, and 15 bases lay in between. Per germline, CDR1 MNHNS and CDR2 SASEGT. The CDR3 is CASSEAPPLSGSPLHF. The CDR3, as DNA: TGTGCCAGCAGTGAAGCCCCCCCCCTATCGGGTTCACCCCTCCACTTT.

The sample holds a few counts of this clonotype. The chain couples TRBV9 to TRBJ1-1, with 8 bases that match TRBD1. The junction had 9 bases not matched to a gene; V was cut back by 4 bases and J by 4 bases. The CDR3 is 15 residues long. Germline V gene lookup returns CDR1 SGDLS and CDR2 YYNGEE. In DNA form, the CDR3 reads TGTGCCAGCAGCCCTCAGCCAGGGGGCCCCACTGAAGCTTTCTTT. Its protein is CASSPQPGGPTEAFF.

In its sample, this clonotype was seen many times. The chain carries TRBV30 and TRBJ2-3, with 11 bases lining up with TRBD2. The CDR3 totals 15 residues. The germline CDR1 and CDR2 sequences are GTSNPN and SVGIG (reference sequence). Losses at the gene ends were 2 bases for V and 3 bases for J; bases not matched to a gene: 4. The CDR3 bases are TGTGCCTGGAGTACCACTAGCGGGAGAACAGATACGCAGTATTTT. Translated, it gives CAWSTTSGRTDTQYF.